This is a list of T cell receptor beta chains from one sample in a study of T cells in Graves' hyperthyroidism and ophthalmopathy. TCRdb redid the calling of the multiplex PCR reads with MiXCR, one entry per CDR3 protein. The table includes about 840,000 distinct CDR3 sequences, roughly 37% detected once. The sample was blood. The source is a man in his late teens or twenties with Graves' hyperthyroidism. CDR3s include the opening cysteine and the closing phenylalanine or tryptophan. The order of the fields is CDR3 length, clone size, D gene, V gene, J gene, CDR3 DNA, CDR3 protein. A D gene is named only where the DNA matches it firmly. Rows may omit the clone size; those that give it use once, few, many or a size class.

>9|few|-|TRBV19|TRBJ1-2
TGTGCCCAATCCGAGGGCTACACCTTC
CAQSEGYTF
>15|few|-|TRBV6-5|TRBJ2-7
TGTGCCAGCAGTTACCCCCCGGGTAGCTCCTACGAGCAGTACTTC
CASSYPPGSSYEQYF
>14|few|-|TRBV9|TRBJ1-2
TGTGCCAGCAGCGCAGACCAGGGTGGCTATGGCTACACCTTC
CASSADQGGYGYTF
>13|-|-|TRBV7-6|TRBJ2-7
TGTGCCACCAGCTTGGGGGGCAGGGACGAGCAGTACTTC
CATSLGGRDEQYF
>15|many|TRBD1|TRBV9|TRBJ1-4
TGTGCCAGCAGCGTCGCCGGGACAGGGAATGAAAAACTGTTTTTT
CASSVAGTGNEKLFF
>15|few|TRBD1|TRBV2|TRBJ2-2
TGTGCCAGCTCTATTGACAGGGGTGTCACCGGGGAGCTGTTTTTT
CASSIDRGVTGELFF
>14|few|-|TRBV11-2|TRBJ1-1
TGTGCCAGCAGCCGAACAAAGCCGAACACTGAAGCTTTCTTT
CASSRTKPNTEAFF
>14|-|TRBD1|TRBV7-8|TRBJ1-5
TGTGCCAGCAGGGCACAGGGGGGGAATCAGCCCCAGCATTTT
CASRAQGGNQPQHF
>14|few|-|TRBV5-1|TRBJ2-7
TGCGCCAGCAGCTTGGCTACTAAGATATTCGAGCAGTACTTC
CASSLATKIFEQYF
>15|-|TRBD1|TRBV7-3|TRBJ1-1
TGTGCCAGCAGCTTAACGGGACAGGCCAGCACTGAAGCTTTCTTT
CASSLTGQASTEAFF
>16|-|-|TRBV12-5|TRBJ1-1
TGTGCTAGTGGTTTGGTACCGGGCCCCGGGTCCACTGAAGCTTTCTTT
CASGLVPGPGSTEAFF
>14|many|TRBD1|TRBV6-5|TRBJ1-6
TGTGCCAGCGCCCGGGACAGTGTAGAGCGGACCCTCCACTTT
CASARDSVERTLHF
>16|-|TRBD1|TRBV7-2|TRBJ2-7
TGTGCCAGCAGCTTAGGACAGGGGACTCTTTCCTACGAGCAGTACTTC
CASSLGQGTLSYEQYF
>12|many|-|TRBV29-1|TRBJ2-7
TGCAGCGTTGCGATGAGGTCCTACGAGCAGTACTTC
CSVAMRSYEQYF
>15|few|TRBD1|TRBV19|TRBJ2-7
TGTGCCAGTAGACCCTCCAGTCGGGACAGCTACGAGCAGTACTTC
CASRPSSRDSYEQYF
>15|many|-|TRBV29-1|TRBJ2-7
TGCAGCGTGAATTTTGAGGGGGTTAGCTCCTACGAGCAGTACTTC
CSVNFEGVSSYEQYF
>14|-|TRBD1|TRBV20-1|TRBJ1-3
TGCAGTGCCACCCGGGACAGCTCTGGAAACACCATATATTTT
CSATRDSSGNTIYF
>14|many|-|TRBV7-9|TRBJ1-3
TGTGCCAGCAGCTTAACAGACTCTGGAAACACCATATATTTT
CASSLTDSGNTIYF
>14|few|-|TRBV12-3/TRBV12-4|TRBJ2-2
TGTGCCAGCAGTTTAGCCGAACCAACCGGGGAGCTGTTTTTT
CASSLAEPTGELFF
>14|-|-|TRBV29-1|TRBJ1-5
TGCAGCGTTGATACCAGGGGAATAGTTGAGACCCAGCATTTT
CSVDTRGIVETQHF
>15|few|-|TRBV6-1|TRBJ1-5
TGTGCCAGCAGCCAACAATTACAGAGCAATCAGCCCCAGCATTTT
CASSQQLQSNQPQHF
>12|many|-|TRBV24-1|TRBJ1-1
TGTGCCACCAGTGATTTTTCGGGGAGCGCTTTCTTT
CATSDFSGSAFF
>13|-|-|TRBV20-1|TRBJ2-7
TGCAGTGGGGTAGGGTACAACGTAAACGAGCAGTACTTC
CSGVGYNVNEQYF
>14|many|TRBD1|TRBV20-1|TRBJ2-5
TGCAGTGCGACCGGACAGGGGGCGGGCGAGACCCAGTACTTC
CSATGQGAGETQYF
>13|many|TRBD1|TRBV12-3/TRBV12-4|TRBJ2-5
TGTGCCAGCAGCTCAGGGGGACCGGAGACCCAGTACTTC
CASSSGGPETQYF
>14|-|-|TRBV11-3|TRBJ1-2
TGTGCCAGCAGCCCGGGACTCCTGACGTTCGGCTACACCTTC
CASSPGLLTFGYTF
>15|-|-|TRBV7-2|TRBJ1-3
TGTGCCAGCAGCTTAGAGGTCCGCCCTGGAAACACCATATATTTT
CASSLEVRPGNTIYF
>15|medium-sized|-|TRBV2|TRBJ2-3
TGTGCCAGCAGTGAAACAGGGTCTAGCACAGATACGCAGTATTTT
CASSETGSSTDTQYF
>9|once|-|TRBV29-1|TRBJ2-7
TGCAGCTTAAGTGGCGAGCAGTACTTC
CSLSGEQYF
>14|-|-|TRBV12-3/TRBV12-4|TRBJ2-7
TGTGCCAGCAGCCTGACAGGCGCCGGGGTCGAGCAGTACTTC
CASSLTGAGVEQYF
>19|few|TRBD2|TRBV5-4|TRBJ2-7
TGTGCCAGCAGCCTACTAATGGCTAGCGGGAGGCCGGGTTTCTACGAGCAGTACTTC
CASSLLMASGRPGFYEQYF
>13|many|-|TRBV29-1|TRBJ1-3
TGCAGCTGTCAAAGGGGTTCTGGAAACACCATATATTTT
CSCQRGSGNTIYF
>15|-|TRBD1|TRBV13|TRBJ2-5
TGTGCCAGCAGCATCCGACAGGGGACCCAAGAGACCCAGTACTTC
CASSIRQGTQETQYF
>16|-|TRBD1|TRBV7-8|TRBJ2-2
TGTGCCAGCAGCTCCCAAGGGGGCGCGGTCACCGGGGAGCTGTTTTTT
CASSSQGGAVTGELFF
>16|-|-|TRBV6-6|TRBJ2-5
TGTGCCAGCAGTTACGATCCTGGTGTCCTCCGGGGGACCCAGTACTTC
CASSYDPGVLRGTQYF
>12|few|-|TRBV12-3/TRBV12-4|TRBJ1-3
TGTGCCAGCAGTTTAGAACGAAACACCATATATTTT
CASSLERNTIYF
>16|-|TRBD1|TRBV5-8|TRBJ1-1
TGTGCCAGGAGGGGACAGGGGGCGGGAATGAACACTGAAGCTTTCTTT
CARRGQGAGMNTEAFF
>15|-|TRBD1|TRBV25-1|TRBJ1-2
TGTGCCAGCATCTCCGGGACAGACATCAACTATGGCTACACCTTC
CASISGTDINYGYTF
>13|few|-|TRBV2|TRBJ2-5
TGTGCCAGCAGTGAAGACCTACAAGAGACCCAGTACTTC
CASSEDLQETQYF
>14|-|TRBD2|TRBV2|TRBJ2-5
TGTGCCAGCAGTGAAATTACCGGGGGGGAGACCCAGTACTTC
CASSEITGGETQYF
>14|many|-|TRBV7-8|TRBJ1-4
TGTGCCAGCAGCTTACTGGGATTTAATGAAAAACTGTTTTTT
CASSLLGFNEKLFF
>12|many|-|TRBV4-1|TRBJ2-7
TGTGCCAGCAGCCAAGAGGGCTACGAGCAGTACTTC
CASSQEGYEQYF
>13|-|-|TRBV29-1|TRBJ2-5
TGCAGCGTGACCCAGGGAAGGGAAGAGACCCAGTACTTC
CSVTQGREETQYF
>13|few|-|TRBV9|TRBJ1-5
TGTGCCAGCAGCGCGACAGATTATCAGCCCCAGCATTTT
CASSATDYQPQHF
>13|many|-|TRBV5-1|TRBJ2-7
TGTGCTAGCAGCTTAGAGGGCTCCTACGAGCAGTACTTC
CASSLEGSYEQYF
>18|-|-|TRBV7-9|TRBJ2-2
TGTGCCAGTAGTGACCCGGGTCCAGCCAAATCGAACACCGGGGAGCTGTTTTTT
CASSDPGPAKSNTGELFF
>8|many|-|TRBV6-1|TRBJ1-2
TGTGCCAGCGATGGCTACACCTTC
CASDGYTF
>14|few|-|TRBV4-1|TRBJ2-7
TGCGCCAGCAGCCCCGCGACCAGGACCTGGGAGCAGTACTTC
CASSPATRTWEQYF
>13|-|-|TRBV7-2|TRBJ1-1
TGTGCCAGCACCCTTTGGGGTTTCACTGAAGCTTTCTTT
CASTLWGFTEAFF
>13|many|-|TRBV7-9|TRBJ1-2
TGTGCCAGCAGCTTATCGGGGGGAGACGGCTACACCTTC
CASSLSGGDGYTF
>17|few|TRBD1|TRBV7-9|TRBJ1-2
TGTGCCAGCAGCTCTATGCTACCGGGACAGAGCTTCTATGGCTACACCTTC
CASSSMLPGQSFYGYTF